This T cell receptor (beta chain) was sequenced in a study of identical twins. Study conclusions and caveats: For out-of-frame alpha sequences shared by twins, low generation probability was in excess. The more abundant beta clonotypes in cord blood had fewer insertions, and memory repertoires did not show this.

Template switching added a universal primer site, and cDNA bore unique molecular identifiers. From the 5' RACE reads, TCRdb called clonotypes with MiXCR, one entry per CDR3 protein. The data show approximately 530,000 distinct CDR3 sequences, about 22% seen once. Trimming at V came to 2 bases and at J to 1 base, leaving 8 bases not matched to a gene. This CDR3 is built from 17 residues. Germline V gene sequence: CDR1 SGHRS, CDR2 YFSETQ. For this clonotype: The antigen is not known.

These same data were also listed under a study on yellow fever vaccine responses in identical twins. From that study: Reportedly, twins' vaccine T cell responses looked partly convergent and partly personalized.

The gene calls are TRBV5-1 and TRBJ2-2, with 7 bases that match TRBD2. This clonotype was sampled from a woman under 30 in good health. Sequenced sample: CD4+ T cells sorted from blood. CDR3 nucleotides: TGCGCCAGCAGCTTATGGGGAAGCGGGGTGAACACCGGGGAGCTGTTTTTT. It yields the protein CASSLWGSGVNTGELFF. Complete variable domain (other parts from reference TRBV5-1 and TRBJ2-2): KAGVTQTPRYLIKTRGQQVTLSCSPISGHRSVSWYQQTPGQGLQFLFEYFSETQRNKGNFPGRFSGRQFSNSRSEMNVSTLELGDSALYLCASSLWGSGVNTGELFFGEGSRLTVL.